One sample yielded the 18 T cell receptor beta chains listed below, sequenced in a study of blood T cells in healthy people across ages. A J-beta primer mix and a sample-barcoded 5' primer were used in a second PCR of about 6 to 12 cycles. TCRdb recomputed calls from the 5' RACE reads with MiXCR, one row per CDR3 protein. The repertoire holds approximately 800,000 distinct CDR3 sequences, with roughly 25% as singletons. These same records also appear under a second study, on T cells of mothers and their children.

Sequenced material: blood. These receptors all come from a boy aged 5-17 years in good health.

The CDR3 here is CASSLDTGAYGYTF. CDR3 sequence (DNA): TGTGCCAGCAGCTTAGACACGGGGGCCTATGGCTACACCTTC. V and J are TRBV7-9 and TRBJ1-2, with D perhaps TRBD1 (6 bases). V was pared by 1 base and J by 4 bases, with 10 bases between. The length of the CDR3 is 14 residues. Looked up from germline, CDR1 is SEHNR and CDR2 is FQNEAQ (reference sequence).

The table lists this clonotype with a few counts. The V call is TRBV12-3 or TRBV12-4, the J call TRBJ2-5; 8 nucleotides agree with TRBD1. With V trimmed by 6 bases and J by 5 bases, 11 bases remained unmatched. The length of the CDR3 is 15 residues. This CDR3 reads CASRTQTGARETQYF. As DNA, the CDR3 is TGTGCCAGCAGGACACAGACAGGGGCTCGGGAGACCCAGTACTTC.

This clonotype was observed a handful of times. This chain joins TRBV4-2 and TRBJ2-1; 13 bases are a match to TRBD2. Germline loops: CDR1 LGHNA, CDR2 YNFKEQ. This CDR3 spans 18 amino acids. Losses at the gene ends were 4 bases for V and 3 bases for J; bases not matched to a gene: 9. CDR3: CASSPGLAGDNIYNEQFF. The CDR3 DNA sequence: TGTGCCAGCAGCCCCGGACTAGCGGGGGACAACATCTACAATGAGCAGTTCTTC.

This clonotype has more than one count but fewer than ten. The chain joins TRBV12-3 or TRBV12-4 to TRBJ1-5; D is uncertain. With 6 bases removed from V and 1 base from J, the gap between germline ends came to 7 bases. The CDR3 sequence is 13 residues long. The CDR3 DNA is TGTGCCAGCAGCCCCGTCAGCAATCAGCCCCAGCATTTT. Amino acid sequence: CASSPVSNQPQHF.

This clonotype was recorded many times. CDR3 nucleotides: TGCAGCGTTCCAGGGGGACCTGGGGGCAATCAGCCCCAGCATTTT. It encodes CSVPGGPGGNQPQHF. V gene TRBV29-1 combines with J gene TRBJ1-5; 7 positions match TRBD1. The junction had 9 bases not matched to a gene; V was cut back by 5 bases and J by 2 bases. Germline CDR1 and CDR2: SQVTM and ANQGSEA. CDR3 size: 15 residues.

This clonotype is a singleton in its sample. The V gene is TRBV5-5, the J gene TRBJ2-7; TRBD2 is a possible D gene (5 bases). V lost 0 bases, J lost 2 bases, and 18 bases lay in between. Germline V gene sequence: CDR1 SGHKS, CDR2 YYEKEE (reference sequence). This CDR3 comprises 17 residues. The CDR3 DNA sequence: TGTGCCAGCAGCTTGGGAGGGATTGGTCTCCCTGCCTACGAGCAGTACTTC. It yields the protein CASSLGGIGLPAYEQYF.

This chain links TRBV4-2 with TRBJ1-1, with D perhaps matching TRBD1 (5 bases). Trimming shortened V by 0 bases and J by 4 bases, and 12 bases separated the two germline ends. The CDR3 consists of 15 residues. Germline assignment: CDR1 LGHNA and CDR2 YNFKEQ. In DNA form, the CDR3 reads TGTGCCAGCAGCCAAGATCCGATTGACAGCACTGAAGCTTTCTTT. It translates to CASSQDPIDSTEAFF.

Only a few counts were recorded for this clonotype. The rearrangement uses TRBV7-9 and TRBJ2-2, with D hard to call. CDR3 length: 14 residues. CDR1 is SEHNR and CDR2 is FQNEAQ in the germline V gene (reference sequence). Trimming removed 7 bases from V and 8 bases from J, with 17 bases in between. The CDR3 loop is CASIPPVSKGELFF. Here the CDR3 DNA reads TGTGCCAGCATCCCGCCTGTTTCTAAGGGGGAGCTGTTTTTT.

The chain links TRBV29-1 to TRBJ1-4; tentative D call: TRBD1 (5 bases). The germline gives CDR1 SQVTM, CDR2 ANQGSEA. The CDR3 consists of 14 residues. V lost 7 bases, J lost 8 bases, and 20 bases lay in between. The CDR3 loop is CSGGSWGREEKLFF. DNA of the CDR3: TGCAGCGGGGGCAGTTGGGGGAGAGAGGAAAAACTGTTTTTT.

The rearrangement uses TRBV11-2 and TRBJ2-6; D is ambiguous. Trimming cost V 5 bases and J 2 bases, with 7 bases left between them. The CDR3 is 14 residues long. CDR1 and CDR2 (germline): SGHAT, FQNNGV. The CDR3 DNA sequence: TGTGCCAGCAGCCCCAGCGCTGGGGCCAACGTCCTGACTTTC. As protein: CASSPSAGANVLTF.

There are a few counts of this clonotype. This chain joins TRBV12-5 and TRBJ1-5, with D unresolved. Per the germline V gene, CDR1 is LGHNT and CDR2 is FRNRAP. The CDR3 runs to 14 residues. Trimming stripped 0 bases from V and 1 base from J, with 4 bases between. In nucleotides, the CDR3 is TGTGCTAGTGGTTTGGTAGGAAGCAATCAGCCCCAGCATTTT. This translates into CASGLVGSNQPQHF.

This rearrangement joins TRBV7-9 to TRBJ2-5; no clear D. The CDR3 spans 16 residues. The V end lost 5 bases, the J end lost 0 bases, and 16 bases lay between the germline ends. Per the germline V gene, CDR1 is SEHNR and CDR2 is FQNEAQ (reference sequence). The CDR3 loop is CASSALWARYQETQYF. Here the CDR3 DNA reads TGTGCCAGCAGCGCCCTGTGGGCTAGGTACCAAGAGACCCAGTACTTC.

This clonotype was picked up one time. The V and J genes are TRBV5-8 and TRBJ1-2; possibly TRBD1 for D (5 bases). Germline values: CDR1 SGHTS, CDR2 YDEGEE. The ends were cut back, 0 bases at V and 0 bases at J, with 9 bases in the middle. The CDR3 loop spans 15 amino acids. The CDR3 is CASSLGQNSNYGYTF. The CDR3 nucleotides read TGTGCCAGCAGCTTGGGACAGAATTCTAACTATGGCTACACCTTC.

J is TRBJ2-7 and V is TRBV9; possibly TRBD1 for D (5 bases). The CDR3 is made up of 14 amino acids. The V gene's germline CDR1 is SGDLS and CDR2 YYNGEE. The V end was cut by 3 bases, the J end by 0 bases, with 10 bases between. The CDR3 sequence: CASSADSFSYEQYF. The CDR3 nucleotides are TGTGCCAGCAGCGCCGACAGCTTCTCCTACGAGCAGTACTTC.

The J gene is TRBJ2-2, the V gene TRBV12-3 or TRBV12-4; D not certain. This CDR3 spans 10 amino acids. The V gene lost 8 bases and the J gene lost 10 bases, with 8 bases spanning the gap. Written as DNA, the CDR3 is TGTGCCAGCGCCCTCGTGGAGCTGTTTTTT. Translating it yields CASALVELFF.

This clonotype was picked up a small number of times. The chain has TRBV7-9 and TRBJ2-7, with a weak D call TRBD2 (6 bases). The CDR3 totals 15 residues. CDR1 is SEHNR, CDR2 FQNEAQ, per germline (reference sequence). Trimming removed 1 base at V and 3 bases at J, with 13 bases between. In DNA, the CDR3 is TGTGCCAGCAGCTTAGGTTCGGGGAGGAACTACGAGCAGTACTTC. Encoded protein: CASSLGSGRNYEQYF.

V gene TRBV6-1 combines with J gene TRBJ2-3, with unresolved D. Trimming took 6 bases from V and 1 from J, leaving 8 bases between them. The CDR3 contains 13 residues. In germline, CDR1 is MNHNS, CDR2 SASEGT. CDR3 bases: TGTGCCAGCAGAAAGAATCGCACAGATACGCAGTATTTT. It specifies CASRKNRTDTQYF.

The chain combines TRBV7-6 with TRBJ2-4; D gene unclear. Germline CDR1 reads SGHVS; CDR2 reads FNYEAQ. This CDR3 has 16 amino acids. V dropped 5 bases and J dropped 4 bases, with 18 bases sitting between them. The CDR3 DNA reads TGTGCCAGCAGCCCCAATACTGACATACGAAAAAACATTCAGTACTTC. Its protein product is CASSPNTDIRKNIQYF.